A single sample is the source of the 8 T cell receptor beta chains below, sequenced in a study of metastatic and nonmetastatic thyroid tumors. Patients were all untreated before their thyroid surgery. From the PCR reads, TCRdb re-called clones with MiXCR. The sample has roughly 40,000 clones, around an eighth seen once; the top ten hold 9% to 10%. The sample comprised blood. These TCRs come from a male donor with papillary thyroid cancer or a benign thyroid nodule (not recorded which). Some clones in this sample may be carry-over from other donors' samples.

The chain joins TRBV6-2 or TRBV6-3 to TRBJ2-2, with D uncertain. Trimming cost V 6 bases and J 2 bases, with 16 bases left between them. The germline gives CDR1 MNHEY, CDR2 SVGEGT. This CDR3 has 16 residues. The CDR3 DNA sequence: TGTGCCAGCAGGTGTACCGTGGCTCCCAACACCGGGGAGCTGTTTTTT. Its protein product is CASRCTVAPNTGELFF.

This clone was detected ten times or more. The chain combines TRBV13 with TRBJ2-7, with D perhaps given as TRBD1 or TRBD2 (5 bases each). With 4 bases removed from V and 0 bases from J, the gap between germline ends came to 13 bases. The germline V gene encodes CDR1 PRHDT and CDR2 FYEKMQ (reference sequence). There are 15 residues in the CDR3. This CDR3 is CASSSIGALSYEQYF. The DNA for the CDR3 is TGTGCCAGCAGCTCCATCGGGGCCCTCTCCTACGAGCAGTACTTC.

This clone showed up many times. V is TRBV7-9 and J is TRBJ1-3; TRBD1 agrees at 7 bases. J was trimmed by 0 bases and V by 11 bases; bases with no gene match: 7. The CDR3 sequence is 14 residues long. In germline, CDR1 is SEHNR, CDR2 FQNEAQ (reference sequence). CDR3 loop: CADRDTRSGNTIYF. CDR3 sequence (DNA): TGTGCCGACAGGGACACCCGCTCTGGAAACACCATATATTTT.

A note on this clone: A much larger clone sits a single nucleotide away, making a read error possible. This same CDR3 is encoded by further DNA sequences in the sample. The genes are TRBV5-6 and TRBJ2-5, with 8 nucleotides matching TRBD1. The J segment lost 2 bases and the V segment lost 4 bases, leaving 4 bases of the junction unmatched. The CDR3 extends over 14 amino acids. Germline loops: CDR1 SGHDT, CDR2 YYEEEE. The CDR3 DNA sequence: TGTGCCAGCAGCAAAGGGACAGGTCAAGAGACCCAGTACTTC. It encodes CASSKGTGQETQYF.

As to this clone: This clone may be a read error of a much larger clone one base away. Other DNA sequences in the sample encode the same CDR3. This chain connects TRBV29-1 to TRBJ2-2, with 7 bases that match TRBD1. V lost 6 bases to trimming and J lost 7 bases; unmatched junction nucleotides: 14. Germline-derived CDR1 and CDR2 are SQVTM and ANQGSEA. The CDR3 loop spans 15 amino acids. The CDR3 here is CSVNRDREGVGELFF. The DNA of the CDR3 is TGCAGCGTAAACCGTGACAGGGAAGGGGTCGGGGAGCTGTTTTTT.

A note on this clone: This may stem from a read error, because a much larger clone lies one nucleotide away. The identical CDR3 is also encoded by other nucleotide sequences in the sample. The V gene is TRBV19, the J gene TRBJ1-5; a possible D gene is TRBD1 (5 bases). V lost 9 bases, J lost 1 base, and 16 bases lay in between. The CDR3 loop spans 15 amino acids. Germline CDR1 and CDR2: LNHDA and SQIVND (reference sequence). The DNA for the CDR3 is TGTGCCAGCATCAAGGACGGGGCAAGCAATCAGCCCCAGCATTTT. Translation: CASIKDGASNQPQHF.

This clone was counted at least ten times. Other DNA sequences in the sample encode the same CDR3. The chain has TRBV27 and TRBJ1-3; 7 bases fit TRBD1. The germline gives CDR1 MNHEY, CDR2 SMNVEV (reference sequence). V trimming: 5 bases; J trimming: 1 base; junction bases outside the gene matches: 5. This CDR3 region has 15 residues. In nucleotides, the CDR3 is TGTGCCAGCAGTAAGGGGGCAACGTCTGGAAACACCATATATTTT. Amino acid sequence: CASSKGATSGNTIYF.

Many counts were recorded for this clone. The CDR3 sequence: CASSTLLAAYNEQFF. Here the CDR3 DNA reads TGTGCCAGCAGCACCCTACTAGCGGCATACAATGAGCAGTTCTTC. The chain couples TRBV11-1 to TRBJ2-1; 8 positions agree with TRBD2. The CDR3 is made up of 15 amino acids. V was clipped by 5 bases and J by 4 bases; unmatched bases: 7. Germline CDR1 and CDR2: SGHAT and FQDESV (reference sequence).